This T cell receptor (beta chain) was sequenced in a study of blood T cells in healthy people across ages. V lost 0 bases and J lost 4, with 11 bases in between. The CDR3 covers 15 residues. Germline CDR1 and CDR2: SGHVS and FNYEAQ. A J-beta primer mix and a sample-barcoded 5' primer were used in a second PCR of roughly 7 to 12 cycles. Every sample produced at least 2.5 million CDR3-containing paired-end reads. In TCRdb, the 5' RACE reads were re-called with MiXCR into one record per CDR3 protein. Of 780,000 or so distinct CDR3 sequences in the sample, more than 55% are singletons; the top ten hold more than 25%.

This rearrangement joins TRBV7-6 to TRBJ2-3; no definite D call. Sequencing was done on a sample of blood. This clonotype was obtained from a man aged 35 to 55 in good health. Written as DNA, the CDR3 is TGTGCCAGCAGCTTAGCCCTCCACAGTCCAGATACGCAGTATTTT. Its translation is CASSLALHSPDTQYF.